The 28 T cell receptor beta chains below all came from one sample that was sequenced in a study of cytomegalovirus exposure and HLA in healthy donors. In the PCR, 60 Vbeta and 13 Jbeta primers were used. TCRdb's table, derived via immunoSEQ multiplex PCR, lists solely in-frame clones and lacks some. The table includes 110,000 or so clones, over 70% detected once. Material for sequencing was PBMCs. The receptors derive from a woman aged 18-35 years in good health and CMV-seronegative.

This clone occurred a few times. The chain recombines TRBV19 with TRBJ1-3, with 7 bases fitting TRBD1. The germline V gene has CDR1 LNHDA and CDR2 SQIVND (reference sequence). CDR3 size: 15 residues. The J segment lost 1 base and the V segment lost 5 bases, leaving 5 bases of the junction unmatched. This CDR3 reads CASSPTGLSGNTIYF. Here the CDR3 DNA reads TGTGCCAGTAGTCCGACAGGGCTATCTGGAAACACCATATATTTT.

V and J are TRBV5-1 and TRBJ2-3; a weak D match, TRBD2 (5 bases). There are 15 residues in the CDR3. Germline V gives CDR1 SGHRS, CDR2 YFSETQ. Deletions cut 4 bases from V and 1 base from J, with 13 bases between. For the CDR3, the DNA is TGCGCCAGCAGCCCGGGATTGGTGGGCACAGATACGCAGTATTTT. It specifies CASSPGLVGTDTQYF.

The rearrangement joins TRBV5-1 to TRBJ1-3, with D uncertain. CDR1 is SGHRS and CDR2 is YFSETQ in the germline V gene. V lost 0 bases, J lost 3 bases, and 10 bases lay in between. The length of the CDR3 is 15 residues. The CDR3: CASSLVLGGGNTIYF. The CDR3 nucleotides are TGCGCCAGCAGCTTGGTATTGGGAGGTGGAAACACCATATATTTT.

This clone was seen only a few times. The rearrangement joins TRBV2 to TRBJ2-1; 8 bases map to TRBD1. V lost 4 bases and J lost 7; bases outside the gene matches: 3. This CDR3 comprises 13 residues. Germline V gene sequence: CDR1 SNHLY, CDR2 FYNNEI. CDR3 loop: CASSAQGVNEQFF. CDR3 sequence (DNA): TGTGCCAGCAGTGCACAGGGGGTGAATGAGCAGTTCTTC.

With regard to this clone: At one of its ends the junction is not consistent with the germline gene, which may arise from a read error. The chain links TRBV15 to TRBJ2-4; the match to TRBD1 covers 12 bases. Germline values: CDR1 LNHNV, CDR2 YYDKDF (reference sequence). The CDR3 extends over 13 amino acids. The CDR3 nucleotides are TGTGCCCCAGAGGGACAGGGGGCAAACAGTCAGTACTTC. It encodes CAPEGQGANSQYF.

The J gene is TRBJ2-7, the V gene TRBV7-2; D is ambiguous. The CDR3 extends over 12 amino acids. V was cut by 2 bases and J by 5 bases, with 7 bases left in between. The germline V gene encodes CDR1 SGHTA and CDR2 FQGNSA. The CDR3 sequence is CASSLTRNEQYF. CDR3 coding DNA: TGTGCCAGCAGCTTAACGCGTAACGAGCAGTACTTC. Variable domain in full (rest from reference TRBV7-2 and TRBJ2-7): GAGVSQSPSNKVTEKGKDVELRCDPISGHTALYWYRQSLGQGLEFLIYFQGNSAPDKSGLPSDRFSAERTGGSVSTLTIQRTQQEDSAVYLCASSLTRNEQYFGPGTRLTVT.

This clone has a handful of counts. The chain carries TRBV5-4 and TRBJ1-2; TRBD1 aligns across 7 bases. The V gene end was trimmed by 3 bases and the J gene end by 3 bases; junction bases not matched to a gene: 2. This CDR3 is 13 amino acids long. The V gene's germline CDR1 is SGHNT and CDR2 YYREEE (reference sequence). The CDR3 DNA follows: TGTGCCAGCAGCTCCGGACAGGACTATGGCTACACCTTC. It is translated as CASSSGQDYGYTF.

In DNA form, the CDR3 reads TGCGCCAGCAGCTTGGAATTCGGGGACTATGGCTACACCTTC. This gives the protein CASSLEFGDYGYTF. V and J are TRBV5-1 and TRBJ1-2; unclear D gene. Between the trimmed V and J ends, which lost 0 bases and 3 bases, there was a span of 9 bases. The germline V gene encodes CDR1 SGHRS and CDR2 YFSETQ. The CDR3 is 14 residues long.

The V call is TRBV6-5, the J call TRBJ1-1, with TRBD1 as a possible D gene (6 bases). The length of the CDR3 is 11 residues. The germline V gene encodes CDR1 MNHEY and CDR2 SVGAGI. Between the trimmed V and J ends, which lost 5 bases and 6 bases, there was a span of 7 bases. The CDR3 spells CASSGGPEAFF. The CDR3 DNA follows: TGTGCCAGCAGTGGGGGCCCTGAAGCTTTCTTT.

The V gene is TRBV5-1, the J gene TRBJ2-3; 10 bases map to TRBD2. V gave up 3 bases and J gave up 1 base; unmatched junction bases: 2. The length of the CDR3 is 15 residues. Germline CDR1 is SGHRS and CDR2 is YFSETQ. The CDR3 here is CASSYTSGGTDTQYF. The CDR3 nucleotides read TGCGCCAGCAGCTACACTAGCGGGGGCACAGATACGCAGTATTTT.

The chain combines TRBV7-9 with TRBJ1-5, with D maybe TRBD1 (5 bases). Trimming removed 5 bases from V and 0 bases from J, with 14 bases in between. CDR1 is SEHNR, CDR2 FQNEAQ, per germline (reference sequence). This CDR3 contains 16 residues. The CDR3 DNA is TGTGCCAGCAGCAAGCAGGGCAGCTATAGCAATCAGCCCCAGCATTTT. Translated, it gives CASSKQGSYSNQPQHF.

This clone was detected a few times. The chain employs TRBV5-4 and TRBJ1-1, with a tentative D call TRBD1 (6 bases). The CDR3 totals 15 residues. Germline loops: CDR1 SGHNT, CDR2 YYREEE (reference sequence). V shed 5 bases and J shed 2 bases, with 16 bases lying between them. The DNA for the CDR3 is TGTGCCAGCAGTTCCTCAAGACAGGCTAACACTGAAGCTTTCTTT. Its protein is CASSSSRQANTEAFF.

V is TRBV30 and J is TRBJ2-7; D might be TRBD1 (5 bases). V gave up 0 bases and J gave up 9 bases, with 18 bases separating them. The CDR3 length is 14 residues. The germline CDR1 and CDR2 sequences are GTSNPN and SVGIG (reference sequence). The DNA of the CDR3 is TGTGCCTGGAGTGTACAGGTGAAAACTCCTGGGCAGTACTTC. Translated, it gives CAWSVQVKTPGQYF.

The V and J genes are TRBV19 and TRBJ1-2; the match to TRBD1 covers 8 bases. Germline CDR1 and CDR2: LNHDA and SQIVND (reference sequence). The J segment lost 2 bases and the V segment lost 4 bases, leaving 0 bases of the junction unmatched. The CDR3 is 13 residues long. The CDR3 loop is CASSRTGNYGYTF. CDR3 DNA: TGTGCCAGTAGTAGGACAGGGAACTATGGCTACACCTTC.

The chain recombines TRBV20-1 with TRBJ2-1; D gene ambiguous. V lost 5 bases to trimming and J lost 8 bases, with 10 bases between them. Germline V lookup: CDR1 DFQATT, CDR2 SNEGSKA (reference sequence). This CDR3 has 11 residues. CDR3 sequence reads: CSASRSDEQFF. As DNA, the CDR3 is TGCAGTGCTTCTAGGTCGGATGAGCAGTTCTTC.

In regard to this clone: Germline is not matched at one junction end, which may reflect a read error. This chain joins TRBV19 and TRBJ2-1, with 10 bases aligning to TRBD2. Germline CDR1 and CDR2: LNHDA and SQIVND (reference sequence). The CDR3 runs to 16 residues. CDR3 DNA: TGTGCCAGTAGTATTTCTAGCGGGGGACCCTACAATAAGCAGTTCTTC. This codes for CASSISSGGPYNKQFF.

This clone was seen more than once but under ten times. The same CDR3 can be traced to other DNA sequences in this sample. The gene calls are TRBV27 and TRBJ2-7; 7 bases match TRBD1. With V trimmed by 3 bases and J by 3 bases, 2 bases remained unmatched. Germline V gene lookup returns CDR1 MNHEY and CDR2 SMNVEV (reference sequence). CDR3 length equals 13 residues. In DNA, the CDR3 is TGTGCCAGCAGTTTGGGACAGAGCTACGAGCAGTACTTC. Amino acids: CASSLGQSYEQYF.

This chain joins TRBV6-5 and TRBJ1-2, with 8 bases aligning to TRBD1. Germline values: CDR1 MNHEY, CDR2 SVGAGI. Trimming removed 11 bases from V and 8 bases from J; junction bases left unmatched: 10. The CDR3 is made up of 12 amino acids. The CDR3 protein is CASTRTGGGYTF. The CDR3 bases are TGTGCCTCGACCCGAACAGGGGGAGGCTACACCTTC.

The chain employs TRBV7-2 and TRBJ2-2, with a possible D match to TRBD2 (5 bases). The length of the CDR3 is 14 residues. Trimming pared 5 bases from V and 4 bases from J, leaving 11 bases between. Germline V gives CDR1 SGHTA, CDR2 FQGNSA. The CDR3: CASSPGLFTGELFF. CDR3 sequence (DNA): TGTGCCAGCAGCCCCGGACTTTTCACCGGGGAGCTGTTTTTT.

The genes are TRBV19 and TRBJ1-2, with 10 bases that match TRBD1. Germline lookup yields CDR1 LNHDA and CDR2 SQIVND (reference sequence). The trim removed 3 bases at V and 4 bases at J, leaving 8 bases unmatched. This CDR3 spans 16 amino acids. Here the CDR3 DNA reads TGTGCCAGTAGTATCGATGGGACAGGGGTCAGCTATGGCTACACCTTC. Its protein is CASSIDGTGVSYGYTF.

The chain links TRBV15 to TRBJ2-5, with D hard to call. CDR3 length equals 15 residues. Trimming pared 1 base from V and 2 bases from J, leaving 11 bases between. Looked up from germline, CDR1 is LNHNV and CDR2 is YYDKDF (reference sequence). CDR3 in amino acids: CATSRVGRYQETQYF. The CDR3 coding sequence is TGTGCCACCAGCAGAGTCGGCAGGTATCAAGAGACCCAGTACTTC.

V is TRBV19 and J is TRBJ1-1; D is undetermined. V lost 4 bases to trimming and J lost 1 base, with 10 bases between them. The CDR3 totals 14 residues. Germline CDR1 LNHDA, CDR2 SQIVND (reference sequence). The CDR3 DNA is TGTGCCAGTAGTACTGGGCATCCGAACACTGAAGCTTTCTTT. Residues: CASSTGHPNTEAFF.

The chain uses TRBV18 and TRBJ2-2; a weak D match, TRBD2 (5 bases). The V and J ends lost 6 bases and 6 bases respectively, with 11 bases between them. Germline CDR1 reads KGHSH; CDR2 reads LQKENI. The CDR3 length is 13 residues. CDR3 loop: CASSLSGAGELFF. In DNA form, the CDR3 reads TGTGCCAGCTCTCTATCCGGGGCCGGGGAGCTGTTTTTT. The entire variable domain, with the rest obtained from reference TRBV18 and TRBJ2-2, is as follows: NAGVMQNPRHLVRRRGQEARLRCSPMKGHSHVYWYRQLPEEGLKFMVYLQKENIIDESGMPKERFSAEFPKEGPSILRIQQVVRGDSAAYFCASSLSGAGELFFGEGSRLTVL.

The chain joins TRBV18 to TRBJ2-7; 9 nucleotides align to TRBD1. The V segment lost 2 bases and the J segment 4 bases; nucleotides outside the gene matches: 9. The V gene's germline CDR1 is KGHSH and CDR2 LQKENI. The length of the CDR3 is 16 residues. CDR3 sequence: CASSPGDRGFAYEQYF. The CDR3 DNA reads TGTGCCAGCTCACCAGGAGACAGGGGGTTTGCGTACGAGCAGTACTTC.

The V and J genes are TRBV2 and TRBJ1-2; possible D gene TRBD1, 6 bases. Trimming removed 4 bases at V and 8 bases at J, with 11 bases between. From germline, CDR1 is SNHLY and CDR2 FYNNEI. The CDR3 contains 12 residues. The CDR3 sequence: CASSGNRVGYTF. CDR3 coding DNA: TGTGCCAGCAGTGGTAACAGGGTCGGCTACACCTTC.

The chain carries TRBV10-1 and TRBJ2-3; 10 bases fit TRBD2. The CDR3 runs 15 residues. In germline, CDR1 is WNHNN, CDR2 SYGVQD (reference sequence). Trimming cost V 7 bases and J 2 bases; bases outside gene matches: 6. The chain's CDR3 is CASTQRGGPTDTQYF. For the CDR3, the DNA is TGCGCCAGCACGCAGCGGGGGGGCCCCACAGATACGCAGTATTTT.

This chain links TRBV7-2 with TRBJ1-4; TRBD1 matches 8 bases. Germline assignment: CDR1 SGHTA and CDR2 FQGNSA. The junction had 8 bases not matched to a gene; V was cut back by 6 bases and J by 8 bases. CDR3 size: 14 residues. The DNA for the CDR3 is TGTGCCAGCAGGAGGGACAGGAGGGAGGAAAAACTGTTTTTT. Translated: CASRRDRREEKLFF.

The chain carries TRBV5-8 and TRBJ2-7; 7 positions agree with TRBD1. Germline values: CDR1 SGHTS, CDR2 YDEGEE. The CDR3 has 15 residues. V shed 1 base, J shed 4 bases, and the junction held 8 bases outside the gene matches. CDR3 loop: CASSLMRGRPYEQYF. The CDR3 DNA is TGTGCCAGCAGCTTGATGAGGGGGCGGCCTTACGAGCAGTACTTC.